Listed here are 30 T cell receptor beta chains from one sample, sequenced in a study of control samples from healthy donors and cancer patients. Measured with immunoSEQ multiplex PCR; TCRdb has only the in-frame clones, and not every one. The table has about 180,000 clones, around nine tenths seen once; the top ten hold 1.1% to 1.5%. Sequenced: blood. These receptors were taken from a man under 40 in good health.

This clone was seen at least ten times. V is TRBV28 and J is TRBJ1-3, with D possibly being TRBD1 (6 bases). CDR1 MDHEN and CDR2 SYDVKM come from the germline V gene. The CDR3 is made up of 15 amino acids. Trimming left V 7 bases short and J 3 bases short, with 16 bases between. The CDR3 here is CASIAGRGFGNTIYF. The CDR3 DNA reads TGTGCCAGCATTGCGGGGAGGGGGTTTGGAAACACCATATATTTT.

The chain carries TRBV6-2 or TRBV6-3 and TRBJ2-2, with 8 positions matching TRBD1. V dropped 4 bases and J dropped 16; count of bases not matched to a gene: 11. The CDR3 contains 13 residues. Germline V CDR1 and CDR2: MNHEY, SVGEGT. This CDR3 reads CASSLTGQGAPFF. DNA for the CDR3: TGTGCCAGCAGTTTAACAGGACAGGGCGCTCCGTTTTTT.

The V call is TRBV14, the J call TRBJ2-3; D is uncertain. The CDR3 is 14 amino acids. V lost 3 bases and J lost 1, with 8 bases in between. Germline CDR1 is SGHDN and CDR2 is FVKESK. CDR3 in amino acids: CASSQFRGTDTQYF. DNA for the CDR3: TGTGCCAGCAGCCAGTTCCGGGGCACAGATACGCAGTATTTT.

J is TRBJ1-5 and V is TRBV19, with no clear D. The CDR3 length is 13 residues. Looked up from germline, CDR1 is LNHDA and CDR2 is SQIVND (reference sequence). V gave up 2 bases and J gave up 6 bases, with 8 bases separating them. This chain's CDR3 is CASSISWGQPQHF. The CDR3 DNA reads TGTGCCAGTAGTATATCATGGGGTCAGCCCCAGCATTTT.

The chain combines TRBV30 with TRBJ1-1; the match to TRBD1 covers 7 bases. Germline lookup yields CDR1 GTSNPN and CDR2 SVGIG (reference sequence). The CDR3 runs to 13 residues. The V gene end was trimmed by 8 bases and the J gene end by 7 bases; junction bases not matched to a gene: 13. The CDR3 DNA is TGTGCCGGAGTGACAGGGTCTAAGGGTGAAGCTTTCTTT. Translating it yields CAGVTGSKGEAFF.

This chain uses TRBV14 with TRBJ2-7; no definite D call. Trimming shortened V by 4 bases and J by 4 bases, and 8 bases separated the two germline ends. The CDR3 covers 12 residues. In germline, CDR1 is SGHDN, CDR2 FVKESK. CDR3 sequence reads: CASSPSNYEQYF. The CDR3 region has the DNA TGTGCCAGCAGCCCATCTAATTACGAGCAGTACTTC.

V usage is TRBV7-2 and J usage is TRBJ2-1; D uncertain. CDR1 SGHTA and CDR2 FQGNSA come from the germline V gene. V lost 0 bases, J lost 0 bases, and 15 bases lay in between. CDR3 length: 18 amino acids. The CDR3 coding sequence is TGTGCCAGCAGCTTAGCGGGCGGCTCGTATAGCTCCTACAATGAGCAGTTCTTC. Amino acid sequence: CASSLAGGSYSSYNEQFF.

The genes are TRBV7-2 and TRBJ2-7, with 8 bases fitting TRBD1. Germline V lookup: CDR1 SGHTA, CDR2 FQGNSA. Trimming at V came to 5 bases and at J to 4 bases, leaving 10 bases not matched to a gene. CDR3 length: 15 amino acids. CDR3 sequence: CASSPAGTGNYEQYF. The DNA of the CDR3 is TGTGCCAGCAGCCCAGCCGGGACAGGAAATTACGAGCAGTACTTC.

This clone was observed once. J is TRBJ1-5 and V is TRBV12-5; D unclear. Per the germline V gene, CDR1 is LGHNT and CDR2 is FRNRAP. V was pared by 4 bases and J by 7 bases, with 14 bases between. The CDR3 is 14 residues long. CDR3 DNA: TGTGCTAGTGGTTCCCGTAGGCGGGAACAGCCCCAGCATTTT. Amino acids: CASGSRRREQPQHF. Combining the CDR3 with reference TRBV12-5 and TRBJ1-5 gives the whole variable domain DARVTQTPRHKVTEMGQEVTMRCQPILGHNTVFWYRQTMMQGLELLAYFRNRAPLDDSGMPKDRFSAEMPDATLATLKIQPSEPRDSAVYFCASGSRRREQPQHFGDGTRLSIL.

V is TRBV30 and J is TRBJ2-7, with 7 bases that match TRBD2. V dropped 2 bases and J dropped 1; count of bases not matched to a gene: 2. The V gene's germline CDR1 is GTSNPN and CDR2 SVGIG (reference sequence). The CDR3 covers 13 residues. CDR3 in amino acids: CAWSTGLSYEQYF. CDR3 nucleotide sequence: TGTGCCTGGAGTACGGGACTATCCTACGAGCAGTACTTC.

The chain combines TRBV4-1 with TRBJ1-2; weak D call: TRBD1 (6 bases). The CDR3 contains 15 residues. Trimming pared 4 bases from V and 1 base from J, leaving 13 bases between. Germline-derived CDR1 and CDR2 are MGHRA and YSYEKL. The CDR3 sequence: CASSPSGGHNYGYTF. DNA of the CDR3: TGCGCCAGCAGCCCATCCGGGGGGCATAACTATGGCTACACCTTC.

This sequence joins TRBV7-7 and TRBJ2-2, with D uncertain. Per germline, CDR1 SSHAT and CDR2 FNYEAQ (reference sequence). Trimming removed 5 bases from V and 3 bases from J, with 13 bases in between. CDR3 length: 15 amino acids. In nucleotides, the CDR3 is TGTGCCAGCAGCGGTAGCCCGGCGGACACCGGGGAGCTGTTTTTT. Its translation is CASSGSPADTGELFF.

The chain recombines TRBV6-5 with TRBJ1-6; tentatively, D is TRBD1 (5 bases). The CDR3 consists of 11 residues. V was clipped by 6 bases and J by 16 bases, with 13 bases between them. The V gene's germline CDR1 is MNHEY and CDR2 SVGAGI. CDR3 residues: CASRGADKLHF. The CDR3 DNA reads TGTGCCAGCAGAGGGGCGGACAAGCTCCACTTT.

The chain has TRBV7-2 and TRBJ2-3, with 14 bases that match TRBD2. In germline, CDR1 is SGHTA, CDR2 FQGNSA. V was clipped by 4 bases and J by 2 bases; unmatched bases: 8. The CDR3 consists of 18 residues. The CDR3 DNA sequence: TGTGCCAGCAGCTCCTACCTGACTAGCGGGGGGGCCACAGATACGCAGTATTTT. This encodes CASSSYLTSGGATDTQYF.

The chain carries TRBV12-2 and TRBJ1-4. TRBV12-2 is assigned pseudogene status. This CDR3 is 14 amino acids long. The DNA of the CDR3 is TGTGCAAGTCTGGCAGGCGGAACTAATGAAAAACTGTTTTTT. It codes for CASLAGGTNEKLFF.

This clone was seen just once. The same CDR3 also results from other DNA sequences found in this sample. This chain uses TRBV3-1 (or the pseudogene TRBV3-2) with TRBJ1-2, with 11 bases identical to TRBD1. CDR1 and CDR2 (germline): LGHDT, YNNKEL (reference sequence). This CDR3 is 14 amino acids long. V gave up 3 bases and J gave up 4 bases; unmatched junction bases: 1. The CDR3 protein is CASSQGTGGYGYTF. The CDR3 bases are TGTGCCAGCAGCCAGGGGACAGGGGGCTATGGCTACACCTTC.

The chain carries TRBV27 and TRBJ1-5; perhaps TRBD1 as D (6 bases). Trimming cost V 4 bases and J 6 bases, with 10 bases left between them. Germline-derived CDR1 and CDR2 are MNHEY and SMNVEV (reference sequence). CDR3 length: 13 amino acids. CDR3: CASSSQGRQPQHF. Written as DNA, the CDR3 is TGTGCCAGCAGTTCACAGGGACGTCAGCCCCAGCATTTT.

V usage is TRBV4-1 and J usage is TRBJ2-7; 7 positions match TRBD2. Unmatched junction bases numbered 8, after V lost 3 bases and J lost 6 bases. The germline V gene has CDR1 MGHRA and CDR2 YSYEKL. The CDR3 is 14 residues long. The CDR3 spells CASSQARLAGEQYF. DNA of the CDR3: TGCGCCAGCAGCCAGGCTCGACTAGCTGGCGAGCAGTACTTC.

V usage is TRBV2 and J usage is TRBJ2-2; the match to TRBD2 covers 8 bases. In germline, CDR1 is SNHLY, CDR2 FYNNEI. CDR3 length: 14 amino acids. V shed 4 bases and J 5 bases; nucleotides not matched to a gene: 3. CDR3 DNA sequence: TGTGCCAGCAGTGTGTTAGCGGGGACCGGGGAGCTGTTTTTT. This sequence encodes CASSVLAGTGELFF.

The V gene is TRBV4-1, the J gene TRBJ1-6; D possibly corresponds to TRBD1 (6 bases). V lost 1 base, J lost 7 bases, and 8 bases lay in between. This CDR3 is built from 14 residues. Germline CDR1 and CDR2: MGHRA and YSYEKL. The CDR3 DNA is TGCGCCAGCAGCCAAGCAGGGGAAAATTCACCCCTCCACTTT. It codes for CASSQAGENSPLHF.

CDR3 bases: TGTGCCAGCGCCGCCGCCGGGGGGCGCGGGACCCAGTACTTC. This codes for CASAAAGGRGTQYF. The V and J genes are TRBV6-6 and TRBJ2-5; D is perhaps TRBD2 (7 bases). V gave up 8 bases and J gave up 7 bases, with 20 bases separating them. The CDR3 runs to 14 residues. Germline CDR1 reads MNHNY; CDR2 reads SVGAGI (reference sequence).

This clone was seen more than once but under ten times. The V call is TRBV19, the J call TRBJ1-2, with D perhaps matching TRBD1 (5 bases). Between the trimmed V and J ends, which lost 2 bases and 6 bases, there was a span of 13 bases. The CDR3 extends over 14 amino acids. Germline CDR1 LNHDA, CDR2 SQIVND (reference sequence). Here the CDR3 DNA reads TGTGCCAGTAGTATACGGGGACTATACGATGGCTACACCTTC. This sequence encodes CASSIRGLYDGYTF.

The chain joins TRBV5-5 to TRBJ2-1; TRBD1 aligns across 9 bases. The germline V gene has CDR1 SGHKS and CDR2 YYEKEE (reference sequence). V shed 6 bases and J 6 bases; nucleotides not matched to a gene: 7. The CDR3 length is 14 residues. CDR3 loop: CASTGQGGANEQFF. The DNA of the CDR3 is TGTGCCAGCACGGGACAGGGTGGGGCCAATGAGCAGTTCTTC.

The chain couples TRBV6-2 or TRBV6-3 to TRBJ2-4, with TRBD1 identical over 7 bases. The CDR3 has 15 amino acids. CDR1 is MNHEY, CDR2 SVGEGT, per germline. V lost 5 bases to trimming and J lost 8 bases; unmatched junction nucleotides: 12. CDR3 DNA sequence: TGTGCCAGCAGTCAACCAGGGGGTAGGGGATACATTCAGTACTTC. It encodes CASSQPGGRGYIQYF.

The chain uses TRBV6-2 or TRBV6-3 and TRBJ1-5; the D gene is possibly TRBD1 (5 bases). V lost 5 bases, J lost 0 bases, and 11 bases lay in between. Germline V CDR1 and CDR2: MNHEY, SVGEGT. This CDR3 region has 15 residues. Here the CDR3 reads CASSGHENSNQPQHF. The CDR3 nucleotides are TGTGCCAGCAGTGGACATGAGAATAGCAATCAGCCCCAGCATTTT.

This chain links TRBV19 with TRBJ2-2; D is uncertain. The CDR3 totals 13 residues. V was cut by 7 bases and J by 0 bases, with 6 bases left in between. Germline V gene data show CDR1 as LNHDA and CDR2 as SQIVND (reference sequence). The CDR3 sequence: CASIRTNTGELFF. CDR3 nucleotide sequence: TGTGCCAGTATCCGGACGAACACCGGGGAGCTGTTTTTT. Full variable domain (rest looked up from reference TRBV19 and TRBJ2-2): DGGITQSPKYLFRKEGQNVTLSCEQNLNHDAMYWYRQDPGQGLRLIYYSQIVNDFQKGDIAEGYSVSREKKESFPLTVTSAQKNPTAFYLCASIRTNTGELFFGEGSRLTVL.

The rearrangement links TRBV28 to TRBJ2-1; D is possibly TRBD1 (6 bases). Trimming cost V 7 bases and J 11 bases, with 12 bases left between them. Germline CDR1 is MDHEN and CDR2 is SYDVKM. The CDR3 is made up of 11 amino acids. The CDR3 sequence: CASTIQGKQFF. CDR3 nucleotide sequence: TGTGCCAGCACCATACAGGGAAAGCAGTTCTTC.

The chain recombines TRBV15 with TRBJ1-5; D call uncertain. Trimming pared 0 bases from V and 7 bases from J, leaving 13 bases between. This CDR3 comprises 15 residues. The germline CDR1 and CDR2 sequences are LNHNV and YYDKDF (reference sequence). CDR3 sequence: CATSRDSGLGQPQHF. In nucleotides, the CDR3 is TGTGCCACCAGCAGAGATTCAGGTCTCGGCCAGCCCCAGCATTTT.

The chain couples TRBV19 to TRBJ2-1; D is unresolved. Germline V lookup: CDR1 LNHDA, CDR2 SQIVND (reference sequence). V was pared by 0 bases and J by 10 bases, with 13 bases between. CDR3 length: 14 amino acids. CDR3 protein: CASSIEIRNGEQFF. The CDR3 nucleotides read TGTGCCAGTAGTATAGAAATCCGAAATGGCGAGCAGTTCTTC.

The chain links TRBV5-1 to TRBJ2-5, with D perhaps matching TRBD1 or TRBD2 (5 bases each). Germline CDR1 SGHRS, CDR2 YFSETQ. The CDR3 spans 14 residues. V was pared by 7 bases and J by 5 bases, with 18 bases between. CDR3 in DNA: TGCGCCAGCCATGAGGGGAATGGGTTCGAGACCCAGTACTTC. This sequence encodes CASHEGNGFETQYF.